Below are 15 T cell receptor beta chains sequenced from a single sample in a study of CXCR3-negative and CXCR3-positive naive CD8 T cells. Study-level findings and limits: Higher TRB CDR3 hydrophobicity marked CXCR3-positive naive cells relative to CXCR3-negative naive cells.

cDNA libraries for TRB were generated by 5' RACE incorporating UMI labels. TCRdb re-called the 5' RACE reads and catalogs CDR3 proteins one per entry, DNA excluded. This listing includes about 63,000 distinct CDR3 sequences. Their antigens remain unidentified. Input material: naive CXCR3+ CD8+ T cells from blood. Regarding subset: CD45RO-CCR7+CD27+CD95- naive CD8+ T cells expressing CXCR3 (TNR3+). These receptors all come from a human donor in good health. Some clones in this sample may be carry-over from other donors' samples.

The genes are TRBV7-9 and TRBJ2-1; TCRdb's D gene call, TRBD2, goes unchecked for lack of DNA. Germline V gives CDR1 SEHNR, CDR2 FQNEAQ (reference sequence). The CDR3 length is 15 residues. CDR3 in amino acids: CASIPPGLAIREQFF.

The CDR3 here is CASRGTGAYEQYF. V and J are TRBV5-1 and TRBJ2-7; as DNA is missing, the TRBD1 call by TCRdb cannot be tested. CDR1 is SGHRS and CDR2 is YFSETQ in the germline V gene. The CDR3 has 13 amino acids.

The gene calls are TRBV6-2 or TRBV6-3 and TRBJ2-7. Germline V gives CDR1 MNHEY, CDR2 SVGEGT. The CDR3 loop spans 15 amino acids. The CDR3 spells CASSYSIMGSNEQYF.

The chain has TRBV7-6 and TRBJ1-1. The CDR3 is 14 amino acids. The germline V gene has CDR1 SGHVS and CDR2 FNYEAQ. The CDR3 sequence: CASSPAGENTEAFF.

The rearrangement joins TRBV20-1 to TRBJ2-4; TCRdb lists TRBD1, though no DNA is available to test this call. The CDR3 is made up of 14 amino acids. Germline-derived CDR1 and CDR2 are DFQATT and SNEGSKA (reference sequence). CDR3 amino acids: CSAPARVGWNIQYF.

The rearrangement links TRBV28 to TRBJ2-7; TCRdb calls TRBD1, which cannot be checked without DNA. This CDR3 is 14 amino acids long. Germline loops: CDR1 MDHEN, CDR2 SYDVKM. The CDR3 is CASSPQQGAYEQYF.

This chain uses TRBV12-3 or TRBV12-4 with TRBJ1-1. This CDR3 is 12 amino acids long. CDR3 loop: CASTQWQTQAFF.

The chain links TRBV5-5 to TRBJ1-1. The CDR3 is 15 residues long. The germline V gene has CDR1 SGHKS and CDR2 YYEKEE (reference sequence). The CDR3 sequence is CASTPDSGSNTEAFF.

The chain is built from TRBV7-9 and TRBJ2-3. Germline V lookup: CDR1 SEHNR, CDR2 FQNEAQ (reference sequence). The CDR3 has 13 amino acids. CDR3: CASNPVGTDTQYF.

CDR3 protein: CASSYVPGLGSYNEQFF. This rearrangement joins TRBV6-2 or TRBV6-3 to TRBJ2-1; TCRdb's D call, TRBD2, is unchecked because there is no DNA. The CDR3 has 17 residues. Germline values: CDR1 MNHEY, CDR2 SVGEGT.

The genes are TRBV7-9 and TRBJ2-7. Germline V gives CDR1 SEHNR, CDR2 FQNEAQ (reference sequence). CDR3 length: 12 amino acids. CDR3 sequence reads: CASSLRDYEQYF.

The J gene is TRBJ1-2, the V gene TRBV7-9; TCRdb's D call of TRBD1 is untestable without DNA. The CDR3 is made up of 15 amino acids. CDR1 and CDR2 (germline): SEHNR, FQNEAQ (reference sequence). Here the CDR3 reads CASSLGSQGLGGYTF.

The chain uses TRBV21-1 and TRBJ2-5; the TCRdb call, TRBD1, lacks DNA for checking. TRBV21-1 represents a pseudogene. The CDR3 consists of 15 residues. The CDR3: CASSKGGERQETQYF.

This sequence joins TRBV7-2 and TRBJ2-7. The CDR3 covers 14 residues. Germline CDR1 is SGHTA and CDR2 is FQGNSA. The CDR3: CASSSEQSSYEQYF.

The chain uses TRBV20-1 and TRBJ2-7. CDR1 and CDR2 (germline): DFQATT, SNEGSKA (reference sequence). The CDR3 sequence is 14 residues long. CDR3 residues: CSASDADGAYEQYF.